The entry below gives a single TCR beta chain sequence along with its context. Its target is not known. A second PCR, run for roughly 7 to 11 cycles, used a sample-barcoded 5' primer plus a J-beta primer mix. A template-switch adaptor containing 12 random nucleotides labeled each cDNA molecule. In TCRdb, the 5' RACE reads were re-called with MiXCR into one record per CDR3 protein. The profile covers some 1.1 million distinct CDR3 sequences, with more than 30% appearing a single time and about an eighth taken by the ten largest. This entry comes from a study of blood T cells in healthy people across ages. Overall study results and limits: Older age coincided with a roughly linear decline in TCR beta diversity per million T cells. The donors' CMV status was not determined, possibly confounding changes in expanded clonotypes.

This clonotype originated in a man in his late teens or twenties in good health. Sequencing was performed on blood.

The DNA of the CDR3 is TGTGCCAGCAGCTCCCCGGGGGGAGCCTCTAATGAAAAACTGTTTTTT. This encodes CASSSPGGASNEKLFF. J is TRBJ1-4 and V is TRBV7-6; D is perhaps TRBD1 (5 bases). V dropped 4 bases and J dropped 3 bases, with 15 bases sitting between them. The CDR3 contains 16 residues. The V gene's germline CDR1 is SGHVS and CDR2 FNYEAQ.